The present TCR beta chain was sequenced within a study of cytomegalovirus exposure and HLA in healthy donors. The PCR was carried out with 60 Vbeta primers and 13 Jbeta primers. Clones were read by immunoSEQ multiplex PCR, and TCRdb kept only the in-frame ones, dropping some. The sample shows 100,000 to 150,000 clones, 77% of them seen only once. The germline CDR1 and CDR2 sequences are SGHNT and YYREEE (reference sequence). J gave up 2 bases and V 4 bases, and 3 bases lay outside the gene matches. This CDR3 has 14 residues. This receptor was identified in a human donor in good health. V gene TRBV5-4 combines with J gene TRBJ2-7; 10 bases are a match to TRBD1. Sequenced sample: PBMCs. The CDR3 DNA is TGTGCCAGCAGCCGGGACAGGGGTGCCTACGAGCAGTACTTC. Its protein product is CASSRDRGAYEQYF.